This T cell receptor (beta chain) was observed in a study of early T cells in non-severe SARS-CoV-2 infection. Each single cDNA molecule received a unique molecular identifier. MiXCR was run by TCRdb on the 5' RACE reads, yielding one entry per CDR3 protein. In the table there are around 84,000 distinct CDR3 sequences, about an eighth of which are singletons. V was pared by 6 bases and J by 8 bases, with 14 bases between. CDR1 is DFQATT and CDR2 is SNEGSKA in the germline V gene (reference sequence). The CDR3 spans 12 residues. General study results and limits: Reliance on VDJdb matching favored anti-spike CD8 responses; private and CD4 specificities were missed.

At least ten counts were recorded for this clonotype. Antigen specificity is unknown. The sequence was collected from an adult who was a healthcare worker with PCR-confirmed SARS-CoV-2 infection or an uninfected control (not recorded which). The chain combines TRBV20-1 with TRBJ2-1; tentatively, D is TRBD2 (5 bases). Sample: whole blood. CDR3 residues: CSAIPVGDEQFF. DNA of the CDR3: TGCAGTGCCATCCCCGTGGGAGATGAGCAGTTCTTC.